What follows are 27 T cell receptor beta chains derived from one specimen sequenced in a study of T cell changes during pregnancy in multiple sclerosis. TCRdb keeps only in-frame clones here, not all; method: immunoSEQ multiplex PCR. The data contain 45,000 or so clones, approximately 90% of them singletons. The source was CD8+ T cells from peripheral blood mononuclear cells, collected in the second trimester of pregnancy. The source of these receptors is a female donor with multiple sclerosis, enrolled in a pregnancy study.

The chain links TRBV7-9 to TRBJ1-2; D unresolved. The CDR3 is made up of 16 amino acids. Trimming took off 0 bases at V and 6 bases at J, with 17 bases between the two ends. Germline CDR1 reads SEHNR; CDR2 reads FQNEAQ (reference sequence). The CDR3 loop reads CASSLAGGGSINGYTF. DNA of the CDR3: TGTGCCAGCAGCTTAGCGGGAGGAGGGTCGATTAATGGCTACACCTTC. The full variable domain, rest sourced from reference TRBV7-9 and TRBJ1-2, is DTGVSQNPRHKITKRGQNVTFRCDPISEHNRLYWYRQTLGQGPEFLTYFQNEAQLEKSRLLSDRFSAERPKGSFSTLEIQRTEQGDSAMYLCASSLAGGGSINGYTFGSGTRLTVV.

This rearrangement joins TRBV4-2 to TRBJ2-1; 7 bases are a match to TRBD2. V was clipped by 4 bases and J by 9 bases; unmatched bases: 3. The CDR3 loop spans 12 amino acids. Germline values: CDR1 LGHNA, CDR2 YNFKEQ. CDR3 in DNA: TGTGCCAGCAGCCCGGCGGGGGTTGAGCAGTTCTTC. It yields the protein CASSPAGVEQFF.

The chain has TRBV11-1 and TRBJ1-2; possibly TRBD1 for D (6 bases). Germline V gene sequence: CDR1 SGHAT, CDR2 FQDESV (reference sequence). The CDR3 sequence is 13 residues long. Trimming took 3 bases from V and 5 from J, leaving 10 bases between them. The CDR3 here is CASSFYQGYGYTF. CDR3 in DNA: TGTGCCAGCAGCTTTTACCAGGGGTATGGCTACACCTTC.

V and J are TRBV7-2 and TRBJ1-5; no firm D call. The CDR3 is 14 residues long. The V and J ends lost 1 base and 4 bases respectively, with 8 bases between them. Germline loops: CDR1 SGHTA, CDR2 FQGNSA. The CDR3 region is CASSLGTPNQPQHF. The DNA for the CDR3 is TGTGCCAGCAGCTTAGGCACACCAAATCAGCCCCAGCATTTT.

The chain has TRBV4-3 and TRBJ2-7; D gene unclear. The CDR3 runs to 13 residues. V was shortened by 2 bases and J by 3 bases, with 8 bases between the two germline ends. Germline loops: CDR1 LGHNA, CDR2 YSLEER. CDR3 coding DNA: TGCGCCAGCAGCCAAACAACCTTCTACGAGCAGTACTTC. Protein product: CASSQTTFYEQYF.

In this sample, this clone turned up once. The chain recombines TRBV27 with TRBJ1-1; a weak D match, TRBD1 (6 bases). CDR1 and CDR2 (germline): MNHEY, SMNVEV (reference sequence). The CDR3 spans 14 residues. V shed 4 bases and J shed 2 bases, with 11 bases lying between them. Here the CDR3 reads CASSSGGGNTEAFF. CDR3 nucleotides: TGTGCCAGCAGTTCGGGGGGGGGCAACACTGAAGCTTTCTTT.

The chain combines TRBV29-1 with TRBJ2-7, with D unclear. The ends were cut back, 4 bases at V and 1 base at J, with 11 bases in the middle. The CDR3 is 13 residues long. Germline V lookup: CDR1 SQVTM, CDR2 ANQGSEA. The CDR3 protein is CSVVETASYEQYF. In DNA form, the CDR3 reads TGCAGCGTTGTGGAGACCGCGTCCTACGAGCAGTACTTC.

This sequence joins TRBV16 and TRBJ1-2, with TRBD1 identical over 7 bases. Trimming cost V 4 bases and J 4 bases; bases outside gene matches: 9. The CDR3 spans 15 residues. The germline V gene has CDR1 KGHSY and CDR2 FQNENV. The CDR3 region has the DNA TGTGCCAGCAGCCCAACGGAGGGACAGCTCTATGGCTACACCTTC. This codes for CASSPTEGQLYGYTF.

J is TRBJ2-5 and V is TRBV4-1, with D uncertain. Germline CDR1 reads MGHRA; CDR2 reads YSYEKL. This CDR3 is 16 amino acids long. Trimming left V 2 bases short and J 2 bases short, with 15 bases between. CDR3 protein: CASSQSLAARQETQYF. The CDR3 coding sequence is TGCGCCAGCAGCCAATCCTTGGCGGCTAGACAAGAGACCCAGTACTTC.

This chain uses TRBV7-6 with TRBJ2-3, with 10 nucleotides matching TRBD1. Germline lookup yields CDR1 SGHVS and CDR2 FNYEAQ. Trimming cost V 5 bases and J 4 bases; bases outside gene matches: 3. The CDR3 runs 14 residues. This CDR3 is CASSRGQGPDTQYF. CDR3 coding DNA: TGTGCCAGCAGCCGGGGACAGGGGCCAGATACGCAGTATTTT.

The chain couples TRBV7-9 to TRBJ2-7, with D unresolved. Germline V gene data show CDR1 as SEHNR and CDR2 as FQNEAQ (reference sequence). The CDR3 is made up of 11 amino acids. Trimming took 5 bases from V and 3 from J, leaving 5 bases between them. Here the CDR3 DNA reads TGTGCCAGCAGCCTAAGCTACGAGCAGTACTTC. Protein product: CASSLSYEQYF.

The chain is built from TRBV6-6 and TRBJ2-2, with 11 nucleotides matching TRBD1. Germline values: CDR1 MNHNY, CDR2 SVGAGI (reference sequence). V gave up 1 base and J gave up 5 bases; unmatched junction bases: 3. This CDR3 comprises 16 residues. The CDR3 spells CASSYFGQGATGELFF. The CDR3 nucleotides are TGTGCCAGCAGTTACTTCGGACAGGGGGCGACCGGGGAGCTGTTTTTT.

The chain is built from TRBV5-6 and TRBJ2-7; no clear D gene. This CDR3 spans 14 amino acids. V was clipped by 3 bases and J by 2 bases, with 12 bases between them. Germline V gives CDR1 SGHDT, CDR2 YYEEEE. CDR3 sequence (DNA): TGTGCCAGCAGCTCCCGCAGGAAAGCCTACGAGCAGTACTTC. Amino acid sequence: CASSSRRKAYEQYF.

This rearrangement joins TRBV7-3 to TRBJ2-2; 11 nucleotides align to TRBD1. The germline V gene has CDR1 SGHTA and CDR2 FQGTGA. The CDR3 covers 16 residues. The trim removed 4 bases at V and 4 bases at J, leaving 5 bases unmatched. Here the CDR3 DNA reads TGTGCCAGCAGCTATACCGGGACAGGGGGCACCGGGGAGCTGTTTTTT. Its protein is CASSYTGTGGTGELFF.

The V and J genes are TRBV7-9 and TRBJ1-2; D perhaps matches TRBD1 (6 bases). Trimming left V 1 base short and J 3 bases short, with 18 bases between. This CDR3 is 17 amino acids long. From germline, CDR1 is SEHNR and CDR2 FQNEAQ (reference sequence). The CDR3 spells CASSLVHLRTEHYGYTF. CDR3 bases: TGTGCCAGCAGCTTAGTCCACCTTAGGACAGAGCACTATGGCTACACCTTC.

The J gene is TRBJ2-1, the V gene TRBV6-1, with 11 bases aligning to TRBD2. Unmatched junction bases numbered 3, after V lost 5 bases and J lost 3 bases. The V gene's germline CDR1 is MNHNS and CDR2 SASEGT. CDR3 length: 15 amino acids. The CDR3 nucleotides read TGTGCCAGCAGTCCTACTAGCGGGGGCTACAATGAGCAGTTCTTC. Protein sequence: CASSPTSGGYNEQFF.

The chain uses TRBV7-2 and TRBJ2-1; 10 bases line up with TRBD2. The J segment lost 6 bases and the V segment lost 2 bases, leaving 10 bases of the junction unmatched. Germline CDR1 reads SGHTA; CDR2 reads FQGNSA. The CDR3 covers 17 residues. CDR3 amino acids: CASSLYGRTSGFNEQFF. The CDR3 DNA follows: TGTGCCAGCAGCTTATATGGGAGGACTAGCGGTTTCAATGAGCAGTTCTTC. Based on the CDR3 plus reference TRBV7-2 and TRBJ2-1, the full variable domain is GAGVSQSPSNKVTEKGKDVELRCDPISGHTALYWYRQSLGQGLEFLIYFQGNSAPDKSGLPSDRFSAERTGGSVSTLTIQRTQQEDSAVYLCASSLYGRTSGFNEQFFGPGTRLTVL.

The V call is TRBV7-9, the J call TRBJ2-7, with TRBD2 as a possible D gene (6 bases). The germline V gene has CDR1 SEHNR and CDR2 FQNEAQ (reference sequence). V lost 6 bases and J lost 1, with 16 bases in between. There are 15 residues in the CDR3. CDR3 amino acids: CASSPRGTKSYEQYF. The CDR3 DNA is TGTGCCAGCAGTCCCCGGGGGACGAAGTCCTACGAGCAGTACTTC.

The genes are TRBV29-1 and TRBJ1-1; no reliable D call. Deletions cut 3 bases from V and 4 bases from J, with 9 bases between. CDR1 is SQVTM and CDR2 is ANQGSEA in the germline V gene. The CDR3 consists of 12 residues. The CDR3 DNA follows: TGCAGCGTTGAGAGTGACTCCACTGAAGCTTTCTTT. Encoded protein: CSVESDSTEAFF.

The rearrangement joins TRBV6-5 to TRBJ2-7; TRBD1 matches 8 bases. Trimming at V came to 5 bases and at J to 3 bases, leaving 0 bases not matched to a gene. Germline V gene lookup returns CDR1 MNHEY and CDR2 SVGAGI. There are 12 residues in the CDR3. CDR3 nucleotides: TGTGCCAGCAGTACAGGGGGCTACGAGCAGTACTTC. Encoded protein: CASSTGGYEQYF.

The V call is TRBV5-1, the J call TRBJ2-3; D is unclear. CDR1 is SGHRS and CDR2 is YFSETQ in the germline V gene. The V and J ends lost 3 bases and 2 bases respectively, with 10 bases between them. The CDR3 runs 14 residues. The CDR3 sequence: CASSSPSSTDTQYF. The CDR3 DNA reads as TGCGCCAGCAGCTCCCCTTCCTCCACAGATACGCAGTATTTT.

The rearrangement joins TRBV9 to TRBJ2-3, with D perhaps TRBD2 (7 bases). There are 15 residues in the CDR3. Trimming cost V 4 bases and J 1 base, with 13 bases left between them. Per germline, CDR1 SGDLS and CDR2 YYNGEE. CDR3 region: CASSIQGGGTDTQYF. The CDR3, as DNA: TGTGCCAGCAGCATACAGGGAGGGGGCACAGATACGCAGTATTTT.

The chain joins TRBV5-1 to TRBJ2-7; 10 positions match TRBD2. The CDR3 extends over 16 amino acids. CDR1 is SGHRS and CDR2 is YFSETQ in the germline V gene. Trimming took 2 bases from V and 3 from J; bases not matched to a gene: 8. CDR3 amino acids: CASSFGLAGVRYEQYF. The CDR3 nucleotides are TGCGCCAGCAGCTTTGGGCTAGCGGGGGTCCGCTACGAGCAGTACTTC.

The CDR3 bases are TGTGCCAGCAGTATACTAGACTCAAGCTACAATGAGCAGTTCTTC. Translated: CASSILDSSYNEQFF. The chain carries TRBV7-6 and TRBJ2-1; perhaps TRBD2 as D (5 bases). Germline CDR1 is SGHVS and CDR2 is FNYEAQ. The CDR3 runs to 15 residues. Trimming stripped 6 bases from V and 3 bases from J, with 15 bases between.

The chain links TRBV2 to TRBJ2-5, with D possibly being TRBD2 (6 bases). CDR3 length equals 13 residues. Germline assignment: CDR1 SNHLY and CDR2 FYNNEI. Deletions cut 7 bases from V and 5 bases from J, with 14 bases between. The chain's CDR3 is CASTMRGGETQYF. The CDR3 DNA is TGTGCCAGCACCATGCGGGGCGGTGAGACCCAGTACTTC.

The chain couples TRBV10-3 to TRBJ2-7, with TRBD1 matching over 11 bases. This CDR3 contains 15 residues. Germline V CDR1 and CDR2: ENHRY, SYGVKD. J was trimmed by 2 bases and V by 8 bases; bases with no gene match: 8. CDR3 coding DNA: TGTGCCATCCTTAGAGGGGACAGGGGGGCCTACGAGCAGTACTTC. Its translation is CAILRGDRGAYEQYF.

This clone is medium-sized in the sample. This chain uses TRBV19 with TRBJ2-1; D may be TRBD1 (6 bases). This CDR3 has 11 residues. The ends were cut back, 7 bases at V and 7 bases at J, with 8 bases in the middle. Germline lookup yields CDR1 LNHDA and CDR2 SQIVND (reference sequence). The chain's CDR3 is CASTRGNEQFF. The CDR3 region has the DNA TGTGCCAGTACTAGGGGGAATGAGCAGTTCTTC.